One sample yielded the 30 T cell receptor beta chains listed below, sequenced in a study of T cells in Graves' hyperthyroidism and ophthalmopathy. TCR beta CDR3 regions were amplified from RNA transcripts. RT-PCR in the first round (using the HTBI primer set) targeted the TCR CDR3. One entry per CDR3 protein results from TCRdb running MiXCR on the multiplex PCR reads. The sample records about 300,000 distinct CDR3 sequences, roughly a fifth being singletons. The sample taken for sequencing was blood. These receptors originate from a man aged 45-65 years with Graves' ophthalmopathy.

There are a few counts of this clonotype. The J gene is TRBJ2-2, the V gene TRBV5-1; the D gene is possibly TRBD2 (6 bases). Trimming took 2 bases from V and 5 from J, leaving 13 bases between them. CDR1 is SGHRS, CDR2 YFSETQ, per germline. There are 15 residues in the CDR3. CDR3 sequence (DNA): TGCGCCAGCAGCTTCGCGGAGGGCCGGACCGGGGAGCTGTTTTTT. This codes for CASSFAEGRTGELFF.

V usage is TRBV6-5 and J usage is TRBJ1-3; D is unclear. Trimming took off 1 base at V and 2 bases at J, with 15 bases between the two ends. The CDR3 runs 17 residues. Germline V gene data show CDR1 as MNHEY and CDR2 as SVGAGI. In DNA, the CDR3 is TGTGCCAGCAGTTACTACGGATCCTCGGCGACTGGAAACACCATATATTTT. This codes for CASSYYGSSATGNTIYF.

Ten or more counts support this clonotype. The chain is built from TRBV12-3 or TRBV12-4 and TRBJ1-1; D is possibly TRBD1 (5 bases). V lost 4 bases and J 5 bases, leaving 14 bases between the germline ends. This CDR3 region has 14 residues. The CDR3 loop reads CASSWGGDGTEAFF. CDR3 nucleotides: TGTGCCAGCAGTTGGGGAGGGGATGGAACTGAAGCTTTCTTT.

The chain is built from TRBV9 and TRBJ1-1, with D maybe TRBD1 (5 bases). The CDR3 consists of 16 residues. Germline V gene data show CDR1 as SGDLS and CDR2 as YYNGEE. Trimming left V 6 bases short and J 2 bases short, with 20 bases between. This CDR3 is CASTPWGRAENTEAFF. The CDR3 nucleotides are TGTGCCAGCACCCCCTGGGGCAGGGCGGAAAACACTGAAGCTTTCTTT.

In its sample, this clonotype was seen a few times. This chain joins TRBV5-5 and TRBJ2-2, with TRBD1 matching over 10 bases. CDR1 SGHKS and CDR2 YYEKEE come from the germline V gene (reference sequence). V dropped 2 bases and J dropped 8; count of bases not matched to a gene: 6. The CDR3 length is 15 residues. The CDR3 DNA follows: TGTGCCAGCAGCTTTTCGGGACAGGGGTCTGGGGAGCTGTTTTTT. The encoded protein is CASSFSGQGSGELFF.

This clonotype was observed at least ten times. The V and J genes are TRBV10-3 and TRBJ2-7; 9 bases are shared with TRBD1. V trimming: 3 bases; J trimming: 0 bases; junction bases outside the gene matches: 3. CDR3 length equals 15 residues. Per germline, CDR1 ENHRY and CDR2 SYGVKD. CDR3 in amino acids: CAISDRDRDSYEQYF. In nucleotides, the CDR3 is TGTGCCATCAGTGACCGGGACAGGGACTCCTACGAGCAGTACTTC.

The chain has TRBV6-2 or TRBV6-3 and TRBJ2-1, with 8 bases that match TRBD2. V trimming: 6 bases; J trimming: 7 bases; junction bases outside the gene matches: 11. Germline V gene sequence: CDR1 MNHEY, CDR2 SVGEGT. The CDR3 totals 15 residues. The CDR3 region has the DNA TGTGCCAGCAGCACGGGTGGTAGCGGGAAAAATGAGCAGTTCTTC. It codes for CASSTGGSGKNEQFF.

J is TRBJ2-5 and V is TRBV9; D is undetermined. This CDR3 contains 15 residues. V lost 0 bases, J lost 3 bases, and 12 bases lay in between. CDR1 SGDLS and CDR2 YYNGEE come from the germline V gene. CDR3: CASSVAPAAEETQYF. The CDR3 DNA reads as TGTGCCAGCAGCGTAGCTCCCGCGGCGGAAGAGACCCAGTACTTC.

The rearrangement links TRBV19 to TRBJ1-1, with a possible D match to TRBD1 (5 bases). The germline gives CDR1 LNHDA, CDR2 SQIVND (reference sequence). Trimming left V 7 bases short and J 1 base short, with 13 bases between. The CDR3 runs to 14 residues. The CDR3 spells CASTWGSPNTEAFF. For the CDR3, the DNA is TGTGCCAGTACATGGGGCAGTCCGAACACTGAAGCTTTCTTT.

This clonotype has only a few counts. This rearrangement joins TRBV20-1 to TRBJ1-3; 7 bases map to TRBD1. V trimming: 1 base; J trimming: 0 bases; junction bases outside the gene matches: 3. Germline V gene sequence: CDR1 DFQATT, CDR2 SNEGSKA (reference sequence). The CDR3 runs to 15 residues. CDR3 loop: CSARAGTASGNTIYF. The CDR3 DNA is TGCAGTGCTAGAGCAGGGACAGCCTCTGGAAACACCATATATTTT.

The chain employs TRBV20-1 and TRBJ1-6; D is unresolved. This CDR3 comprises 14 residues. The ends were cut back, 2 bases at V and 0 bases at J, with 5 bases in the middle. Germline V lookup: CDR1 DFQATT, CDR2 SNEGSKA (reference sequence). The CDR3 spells CSARSVSYNSPLHF. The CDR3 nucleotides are TGCAGTGCTAGATCAGTCTCCTATAATTCACCCCTCCACTTT.

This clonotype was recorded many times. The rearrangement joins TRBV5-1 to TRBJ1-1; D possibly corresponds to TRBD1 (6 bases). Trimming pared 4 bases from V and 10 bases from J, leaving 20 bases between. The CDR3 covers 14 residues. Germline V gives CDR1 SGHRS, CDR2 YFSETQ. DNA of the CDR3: TGCGCCAGCAGCCCAACCTCCCAGGGGCCGGGAGCTTTCTTT. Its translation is CASSPTSQGPGAFF. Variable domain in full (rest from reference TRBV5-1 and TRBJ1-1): KAGVTQTPRYLIKTRGQQVTLSCSPISGHRSVSWYQQTPGQGLQFLFEYFSETQRNKGNFPGRFSGRQFSNSRSEMNVSTLELGDSALYLCASSPTSQGPGAFFGQGTRLTVV.

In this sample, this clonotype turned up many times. The CDR3 sequence: CASGTVGNQPQHF. CDR3 nucleotide sequence: TGTGCCAGCGGGACAGTGGGCAATCAGCCCCAGCATTTT. The V call is TRBV2, the J call TRBJ1-5, with 7 bases lining up with TRBD1. The CDR3 consists of 13 residues. Per the germline V gene, CDR1 is SNHLY and CDR2 is FYNNEI. The V gene end was trimmed by 8 bases and the J gene end by 2 bases; junction bases not matched to a gene: 3.

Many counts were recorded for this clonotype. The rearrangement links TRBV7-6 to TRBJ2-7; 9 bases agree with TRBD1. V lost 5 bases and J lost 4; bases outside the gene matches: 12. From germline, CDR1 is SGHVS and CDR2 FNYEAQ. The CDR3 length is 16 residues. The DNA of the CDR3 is TGTGCCAGCAGCAGTCGAACCGGGACAGGGCGGTACGAGCAGTACTTC. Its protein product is CASSSRTGTGRYEQYF.

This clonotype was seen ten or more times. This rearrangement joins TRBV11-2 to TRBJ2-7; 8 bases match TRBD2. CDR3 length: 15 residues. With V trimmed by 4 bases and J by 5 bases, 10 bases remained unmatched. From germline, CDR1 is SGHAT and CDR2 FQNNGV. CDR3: CASSYRAGDHDEQYF. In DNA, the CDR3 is TGTGCCAGCAGCTACCGAGCGGGAGACCACGACGAGCAGTACTTC.

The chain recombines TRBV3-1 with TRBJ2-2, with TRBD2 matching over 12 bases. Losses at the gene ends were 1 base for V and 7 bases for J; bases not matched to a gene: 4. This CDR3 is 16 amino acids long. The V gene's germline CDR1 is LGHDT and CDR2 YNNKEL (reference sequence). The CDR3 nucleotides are TGTGCCAGCAGCCAAGCACTAGCGGGAGGAATCGGGGAGCTGTTTTTT. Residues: CASSQALAGGIGELFF.

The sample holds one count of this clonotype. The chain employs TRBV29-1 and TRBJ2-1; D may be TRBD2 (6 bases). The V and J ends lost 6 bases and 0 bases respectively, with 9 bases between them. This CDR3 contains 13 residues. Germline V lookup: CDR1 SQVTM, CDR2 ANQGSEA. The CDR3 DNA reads TGCAGCGTGGAGGGGAGCTCCTACAATGAGCAGTTCTTC. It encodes CSVEGSSYNEQFF.

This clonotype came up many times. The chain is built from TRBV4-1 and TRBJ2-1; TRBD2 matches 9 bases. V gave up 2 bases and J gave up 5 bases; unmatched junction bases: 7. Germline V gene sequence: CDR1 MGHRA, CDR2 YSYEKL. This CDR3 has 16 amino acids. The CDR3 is CASSQIAGERNNEQFF. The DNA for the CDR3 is TGCGCCAGCAGCCAAATAGCGGGGGAGAGGAACAATGAGCAGTTCTTC.

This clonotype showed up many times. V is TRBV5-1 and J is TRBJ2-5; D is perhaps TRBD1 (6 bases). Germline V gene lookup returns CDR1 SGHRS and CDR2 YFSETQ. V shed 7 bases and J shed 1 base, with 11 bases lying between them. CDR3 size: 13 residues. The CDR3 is CASYGQTQETQYF. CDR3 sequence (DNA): TGCGCCAGCTATGGACAGACCCAAGAGACCCAGTACTTC.

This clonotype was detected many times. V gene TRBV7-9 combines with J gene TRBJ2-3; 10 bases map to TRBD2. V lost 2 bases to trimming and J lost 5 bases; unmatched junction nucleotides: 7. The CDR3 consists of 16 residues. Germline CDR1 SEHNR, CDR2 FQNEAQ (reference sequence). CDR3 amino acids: CASSLRAGGTGDTQYF. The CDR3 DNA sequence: TGTGCCAGCAGCTTACGAGCGGGAGGGACCGGAGATACGCAGTATTTT.

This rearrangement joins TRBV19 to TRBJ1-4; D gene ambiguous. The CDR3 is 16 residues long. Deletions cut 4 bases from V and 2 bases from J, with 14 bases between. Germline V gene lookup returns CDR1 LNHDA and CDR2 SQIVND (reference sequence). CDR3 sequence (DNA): TGTGCCAGTAGTACATCGTCCCTGCGGACTAATGAAAAACTGTTTTTT. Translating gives CASSTSSLRTNEKLFF.

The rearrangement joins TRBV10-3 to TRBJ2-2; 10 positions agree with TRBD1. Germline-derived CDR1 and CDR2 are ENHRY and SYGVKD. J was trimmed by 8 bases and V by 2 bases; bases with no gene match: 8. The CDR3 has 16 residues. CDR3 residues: CAISEHRDRGFGELFF. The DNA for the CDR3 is TGTGCCATCAGTGAGCACCGGGACAGGGGTTTTGGGGAGCTGTTTTTT.

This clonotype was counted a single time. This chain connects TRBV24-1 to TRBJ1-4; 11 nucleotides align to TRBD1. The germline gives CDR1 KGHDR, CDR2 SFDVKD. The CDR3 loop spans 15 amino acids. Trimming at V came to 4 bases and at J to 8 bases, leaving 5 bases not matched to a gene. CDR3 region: CATSDSGTGGEKLFF. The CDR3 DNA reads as TGTGCCACCAGTGACTCCGGGACAGGGGGAGAAAAACTGTTTTTT.

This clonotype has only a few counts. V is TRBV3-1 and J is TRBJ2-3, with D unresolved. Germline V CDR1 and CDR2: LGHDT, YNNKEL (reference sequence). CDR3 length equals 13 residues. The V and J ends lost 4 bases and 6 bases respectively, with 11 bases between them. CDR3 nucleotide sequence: TGTGCCAGCAGCCCGCTCCGGTCGGATACGCAGTATTTT. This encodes CASSPLRSDTQYF.

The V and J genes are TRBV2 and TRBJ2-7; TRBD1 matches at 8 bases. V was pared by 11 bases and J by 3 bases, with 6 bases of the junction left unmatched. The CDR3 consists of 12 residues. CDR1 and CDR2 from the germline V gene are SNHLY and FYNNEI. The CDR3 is CASGQGDYEQYF. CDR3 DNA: TGTGCCTCAGGACAGGGAGACTACGAGCAGTACTTC.

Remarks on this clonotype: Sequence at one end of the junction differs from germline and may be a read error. The CDR3 DNA reads as TGTGCCAGCAGTACAGGGGAGGGGACTGAAGCTTCCTTT. Translated, it gives CASSTGEGTEASF. V is TRBV12-3 or TRBV12-4 and J is TRBJ1-1; TRBD1 agrees at 7 bases. The CDR3 sequence is 13 residues long.

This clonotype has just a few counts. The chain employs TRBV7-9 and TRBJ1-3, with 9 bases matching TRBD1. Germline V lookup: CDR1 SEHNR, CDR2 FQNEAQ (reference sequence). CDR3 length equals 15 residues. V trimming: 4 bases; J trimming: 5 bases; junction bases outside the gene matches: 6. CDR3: CASSSGTGHRNTIYF. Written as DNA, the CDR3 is TGTGCCAGCAGCTCCGGGACAGGGCACCGAAACACCATATATTTT.

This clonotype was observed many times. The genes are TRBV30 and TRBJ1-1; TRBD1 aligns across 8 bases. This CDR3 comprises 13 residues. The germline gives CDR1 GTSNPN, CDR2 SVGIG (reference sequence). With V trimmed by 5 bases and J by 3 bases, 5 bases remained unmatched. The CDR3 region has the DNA TGTGCCTGGGGGACAGGTATGGACACTGAAGCTTTCTTT. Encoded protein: CAWGTGMDTEAFF.

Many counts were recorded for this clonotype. This CDR3 is CASSLGGEGFAQYF. In DNA form, the CDR3 reads TGTGCCAGCAGCTTAGGTGGTGAAGGATTCGCCCAGTACTTC. The rearrangement uses TRBV7-9 and TRBJ2-5; no reliable D call. The germline V and J ends were trimmed by 1 base and 9 bases, with 15 bases remaining between them. The CDR3 is 14 amino acids. The germline V gene has CDR1 SEHNR and CDR2 FQNEAQ (reference sequence).

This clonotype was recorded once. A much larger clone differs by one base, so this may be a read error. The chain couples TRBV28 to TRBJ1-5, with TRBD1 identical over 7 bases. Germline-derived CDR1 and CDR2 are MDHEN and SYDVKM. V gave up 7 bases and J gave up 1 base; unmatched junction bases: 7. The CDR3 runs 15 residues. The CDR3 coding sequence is TGTGCCAGCATCCGAAGGGGGCCCAGCAATCAGCCCCAGCATTTT. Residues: CASIRRGPSNQPQHF.